This record concerns one T cell receptor beta chain sequence. The antigen remains unidentified. Trimming pared 1 base from V and 0 bases from J, leaving 6 bases between. Germline CDR1 LGHNT, CDR2 FRNRAP. The CDR3 totals 14 residues. The sample belongs to a study of blood T cells in healthy people across ages. General study results and limits: Naive and antigen-experienced cells were not separated, limiting conclusive comparison.

PCR was performed a second time for roughly 7 to 12 cycles using a sample-barcoded 5' primer and a J-beta primer mix. Template switching added a 12-random-nucleotide identifier to every cDNA molecule. TCRdb fed the 5' RACE reads into MiXCR, producing one record per CDR3 protein. Of 1.8 million or so distinct CDR3 sequences in the sample, about 39% were seen once. Aged roughly 6 to 95, donors were systemically healthy Caucasians from Russia. Each sample yielded at least 5.5 micrograms of PBMC total RNA. The sequence was collected from a human donor in good health. Sequencing was performed on blood. This sequence joins TRBV12-5 and TRBJ1-2; D is unresolved. In DNA form, the CDR3 reads TGTGCTAGTGGTTTGGACGGAGCTAACTATGGCTACACCTTC. This gives the protein CASGLDGANYGYTF.